A single sample is the source of the 14 T cell receptor beta chains below, sequenced in a study of OX40 agonist ivuxolimab in advanced cancers. Assay used: immunoSEQ multiplex PCR; TCRdb lists only in-frame clones, some missing. This sample has under 85,000 clones, with around 87% found just once. This sample comprised CD4+ or CD8+ T cells sorted from blood, obtained in a trial of the OX40 agonist ivuxolimab. The receptors come from an adult with an advanced solid tumor such as melanoma, head and neck, liver or kidney cancer.

This chain joins TRBV13 and TRBJ1-1; D ambiguous. V was trimmed by 0 bases and J by 6 bases, leaving 8 bases between them. Germline CDR1 is PRHDT and CDR2 is FYEKMQ (reference sequence). The CDR3 is 13 residues long. Here the CDR3 reads CASSLGVRAEAFF. The CDR3 DNA reads as TGTGCCAGCAGCTTAGGAGTTAGGGCTGAAGCTTTCTTT.

The chain is built from TRBV28 and TRBJ2-3; 9 bases line up with TRBD2. CDR1 MDHEN and CDR2 SYDVKM come from the germline V gene. V lost 4 bases to trimming and J lost 0 bases; unmatched junction nucleotides: 11. This CDR3 spans 18 amino acids. The CDR3 loop is CASSSPTAGGPSTDTQYF. The CDR3 DNA sequence: TGTGCCAGCAGTTCCCCTACAGCGGGGGGACCTAGCACAGATACGCAGTATTTT.

The chain links TRBV7-2 to TRBJ2-1, with 7 bases matching TRBD1. The germline gives CDR1 SGHTA, CDR2 FQGNSA. The CDR3 has 13 amino acids. V lost 4 bases and J lost 4; bases outside the gene matches: 1. The CDR3 loop is CASSSGQYNEQFF. DNA of the CDR3: TGTGCCAGCAGCTCGGGACAGTACAATGAGCAGTTCTTC.

The rearrangement uses TRBV10-1 and TRBJ2-1; 11 nucleotides match TRBD2. After removal of 5 bases from V and 9 bases from J, the junction contained 12 bases not matched to a gene. This CDR3 is built from 16 residues. Germline CDR1 WNHNN, CDR2 SYGVQD (reference sequence). This CDR3 is CASSPSLAGGPSEQFF. In DNA, the CDR3 is TGCGCCAGCAGTCCCTCCTTAGCGGGGGGGCCTAGTGAGCAGTTCTTC.

The chain recombines TRBV11-1 with TRBJ1-6; D is uncertain. The germline CDR1 and CDR2 sequences are SGHAT and FQDESV (reference sequence). The CDR3 is 15 amino acids. V lost 5 bases to trimming and J lost 7 bases, with 15 bases between them. For the CDR3, the DNA is TGTGCCAGCAGCACGTTGAGCCTAACCAATTCACCCCTCCACTTT. Translation gives CASSTLSLTNSPLHF.

J is TRBJ2-3 and V is TRBV5-4; 7 bases fit TRBD2. CDR1 and CDR2 (germline): SGHNT, YYREEE (reference sequence). Trimming took 3 bases from V and 2 from J; bases not matched to a gene: 9. The CDR3 has 16 amino acids. The CDR3 DNA is TGTGCCAGCAGCTCCCGACTAGCCGGTTACACAGATACGCAGTATTTT. Its translation: CASSSRLAGYTDTQYF.

V usage is TRBV6-1 and J usage is TRBJ2-1, with 11 bases aligning to TRBD2. This CDR3 has 15 amino acids. Germline loops: CDR1 MNHNS, CDR2 SASEGT. Trimming cost V 8 bases and J 2 bases; bases outside gene matches: 5. CDR3: CASDVLAGAYNEQFF. The CDR3 DNA reads as TGTGCCAGCGACGTACTAGCGGGGGCCTACAATGAGCAGTTCTTC.

The chain has TRBV27 and TRBJ1-2; D uncertain. Trimming took off 3 bases at V and 7 bases at J, with 12 bases between the two ends. CDR1 MNHEY and CDR2 SMNVEV come from the germline V gene (reference sequence). The CDR3 consists of 13 residues. Written as DNA, the CDR3 is TGTGCCAGCAGTTTGGTATTGTCTTCTGGCTACACCTTC. Protein product: CASSLVLSSGYTF.

The chain carries TRBV5-1 and TRBJ1-1; no firm D call. V dropped 1 base and J dropped 0 bases, with 7 bases sitting between them. Germline V gene lookup returns CDR1 SGHRS and CDR2 YFSETQ. The CDR3 sequence is 14 residues long. The CDR3 here is CASSLMDMNTEAFF. CDR3 bases: TGCGCCAGCAGCTTGATGGATATGAACACTGAAGCTTTCTTT.

The chain couples TRBV28 to TRBJ1-2; 8 positions agree with TRBD1. The CDR3 is 14 amino acids. CDR1 is MDHEN, CDR2 SYDVKM, per germline. Losses at the gene ends were 5 bases for V and 6 bases for J; bases not matched to a gene: 8. CDR3 in DNA: TGTGCCAGCAGTACCAGACAGGGGTCGGATGGCTACACCTTC. This sequence encodes CASSTRQGSDGYTF.

The chain carries TRBV11-2 and TRBJ1-3; 7 positions agree with TRBD1. CDR1 and CDR2 (germline): SGHAT, FQNNGV. This CDR3 is built from 18 residues. V trimming: 5 bases; J trimming: 0 bases; junction bases outside the gene matches: 13. The CDR3 sequence is CASSGQASNRISGNTIYF. CDR3 coding DNA: TGTGCCAGCAGCGGACAGGCTTCGAACCGGATCTCTGGAAACACCATATATTTT.

This CDR3 is CAWRLGTGGYVGNSPLHF. The CDR3 DNA is TGTGCCTGGAGACTAGGGACAGGGGGCTACGTTGGGAATTCACCCCTCCACTTT. J is TRBJ1-6 and V is TRBV30; 12 bases match TRBD1. Germline loops: CDR1 GTSNPN, CDR2 SVGIG (reference sequence). J lost 7 bases, V lost 3 bases, and 13 bases had no gene match. CDR3 length equals 18 residues.

This chain joins TRBV5-1 and TRBJ1-6; D perhaps matches TRBD1 (6 bases). Trimming left V 4 bases short and J 7 bases short, with 15 bases between. The CDR3 is 15 amino acids. CDR1 SGHRS and CDR2 YFSETQ come from the germline V gene. The CDR3 coding sequence is TGCGCCAGCAGCCAGGGGACTCCGGGGAATTCACCCCTCCACTTT. Protein product: CASSQGTPGNSPLHF.

V and J are TRBV30 and TRBJ2-5; 10 nucleotides match TRBD1. The V segment lost 0 bases and the J segment 2 bases; nucleotides outside the gene matches: 9. The length of the CDR3 is 17 residues. Germline assignment: CDR1 GTSNPN and CDR2 SVGIG (reference sequence). CDR3 sequence reads: CAWSVKWTGGRQETQYF. CDR3 coding DNA: TGTGCCTGGAGTGTCAAGTGGACAGGGGGTCGACAAGAGACCCAGTACTTC.